This TCR beta chain was observed in a study of cytomegalovirus exposure and HLA in healthy donors. Overall study: Earlier, some 180 million T cells were analyzed, and over 95 million unique TCR beta sequences were found among them.

PCR primers comprised 60 Vbeta and 13 Jbeta primers. Clones were read by immunoSEQ multiplex PCR, and TCRdb kept only the in-frame ones, dropping some. The sample contains some 120,000 clones, less than 80% of which appear only once. Germline-derived CDR1 and CDR2 are LGHNA and YSLEER. Trimming shortened V by 1 base and J by 1 base, and 10 bases separated the two germline ends. The CDR3 is 15 amino acids. A note on this clone: What it recognizes is unknown.

Study-level points and caveats: Because they were indistinguishable, some V segments, including TRBV6-2 and TRBV6-3, were excluded. In a later analysis, productive TCRs from donors in an Asian-associated ancestry cluster reportedly carried fewer N-insertions than the cohort mean. With DRB1 most and HLA-C fewest, TCR association rates differed between HLA loci in a later analysis.

This chain joins TRBV4-3 and TRBJ2-5, with a weak D call TRBD1 (5 bases). This TCR came from a man aged 40-49 years in good health and CMV-seropositive. Sequenced material: PBMCs. The CDR3 nucleotides are TGCGCCAGCAGCCAAGGGGGCGGCGTCCAAGAGACCCAGTACTTC. It specifies CASSQGGGVQETQYF.